This entry lists 25 T cell receptor beta chains sequenced from one sample in a study of cytomegalovirus exposure and HLA in healthy donors. The PCR used 60 Vbeta and 13 Jbeta primers. TCRdb keeps only in-frame clones here, not all; method: immunoSEQ multiplex PCR. The top ten clones hold roughly 1.2% of a sample with roughly 180,000 clones, 70% to 85% of them seen once. The specimen sequenced was PBMCs. The receptors were gathered from a girl under 10 years old in good health and CMV-seropositive.

The chain's CDR3 is CASSLTGTSSTDTQYF. In DNA, the CDR3 is TGTGCCAGCAGCCTTACCGGGACTAGTTCTACAGATACGCAGTATTTT. This chain links TRBV2 with TRBJ2-3, with 8 bases matching TRBD2. The J segment lost 3 bases and the V segment lost 6 bases, leaving 11 bases of the junction unmatched. CDR1 SNHLY and CDR2 FYNNEI come from the germline V gene. This CDR3 contains 16 residues.

The chain employs TRBV30 and TRBJ1-4; TRBD1 matches 10 bases. The CDR3 has 17 residues. CDR1 and CDR2 (germline): GTSNPN, SVGIG (reference sequence). CDR3 sequence (DNA): TGTGCTTTGATCCCGGGACAGGGGCTTGGGACTAATGAAAAACTGTTTTTT. It is translated as CALIPGQGLGTNEKLFF.

The CDR3: CASISTGGFGEQFF. The CDR3 DNA follows: TGTGCCAGCATCTCAACGGGCGGGTTTGGTGAGCAGTTCTTC. The chain joins TRBV6-1 to TRBJ2-1, with TRBD2 as a possible D gene (5 bases). V lost 7 bases to trimming and J lost 9 bases, with 19 bases between them. From germline, CDR1 is MNHNS and CDR2 SASEGT. This CDR3 has 14 residues.

For the CDR3, the DNA is TGTGCCAGCTCACCACGCAGCGCCTACAATGAGCAGTTCTTC. This codes for CASSPRSAYNEQFF. This chain joins TRBV18 and TRBJ2-1, with D uncertain. Germline V gene sequence: CDR1 KGHSH, CDR2 LQKENI. Between the trimmed V and J ends, which lost 1 base and 2 bases, there was a span of 6 bases. The CDR3 loop spans 14 amino acids.

The chain carries TRBV14 and TRBJ1-2; D is possibly TRBD1 (6 bases). Trimming shortened V by 4 bases and J by 4 bases, and 13 bases separated the two germline ends. Looked up from germline, CDR1 is SGHDN and CDR2 is FVKESK. This CDR3 region has 14 residues. Written as DNA, the CDR3 is TGTGCCAGCAGCCCGGGAGGGGGAACCTATGGCTACACCTTC. Its protein product is CASSPGGGTYGYTF.

CDR3 amino acids: CASSLFAGPTYEQYF. CDR3 nucleotides: TGTGCCAGCAGTTTATTCGCGGGCCCCACCTACGAGCAGTACTTC. V usage is TRBV27 and J usage is TRBJ2-7; perhaps TRBD2 as D (5 bases). CDR3 size: 15 residues. Between the trimmed V and J ends, which lost 1 base and 2 bases, there was a span of 12 bases. From germline, CDR1 is MNHEY and CDR2 SMNVEV (reference sequence).

The gene calls are TRBV19 and TRBJ2-1; the match to TRBD2 covers 8 bases. The germline V gene encodes CDR1 LNHDA and CDR2 SQIVND (reference sequence). This CDR3 spans 15 amino acids. The V segment lost 5 bases and the J segment 3 bases; nucleotides outside the gene matches: 6. CDR3 nucleotides: TGTGCCAGTAGTCCGCGGGAGGTTAACTACAATGAGCAGTTCTTC. Residues: CASSPREVNYNEQFF. Supplemented by reference TRBV19 and TRBJ2-1, the full variable domain reads DGGITQSPKYLFRKEGQNVTLSCEQNLNHDAMYWYRQDPGQGLRLIYYSQIVNDFQKGDIAEGYSVSREKKESFPLTVTSAQKNPTAFYLCASSPREVNYNEQFFGPGTRLTVL.

The chain carries TRBV5-1 and TRBJ1-2; 10 positions match TRBD1. The CDR3 runs to 16 residues. V lost 1 base and J lost 2; bases outside the gene matches: 5. Looked up from germline, CDR1 is SGHRS and CDR2 is YFSETQ. The DNA for the CDR3 is TGCGCCAGCAGCTTGCTTCCGGACAGGGGGAACTATGGCTACACCTTC. Encoded protein: CASSLLPDRGNYGYTF.

As DNA, the CDR3 is TGTGCCAGCAGCCCCTCACTAGCGGGAGGGCCCGATGAGCAGTTCTTC. Amino acid sequence: CASSPSLAGGPDEQFF. The rearrangement uses TRBV11-3 and TRBJ2-1, with 13 positions matching TRBD2. Trimming removed 5 bases from V and 8 bases from J; junction bases left unmatched: 9. From germline, CDR1 is SGHNT and CDR2 YENEEA. This CDR3 region has 16 residues.

The chain employs TRBV5-1 and TRBJ2-5, with 7 positions matching TRBD1. V dropped 1 base and J dropped 1; count of bases not matched to a gene: 4. Germline loops: CDR1 SGHRS, CDR2 YFSETQ. This CDR3 has 15 amino acids. The CDR3 DNA sequence: TGCGCCAGCAGCTTGAATACAGGGGTCCAAGAGACCCAGTACTTC. This sequence encodes CASSLNTGVQETQYF.

The chain links TRBV6-5 to TRBJ2-1, with 9 nucleotides matching TRBD2. Germline loops: CDR1 MNHEY, CDR2 SVGAGI. Losses at the gene ends were 5 bases for V and 5 bases for J; bases not matched to a gene: 7. The CDR3 has 15 amino acids. CDR3 region: CASSQYSGGHNEQFF. DNA of the CDR3: TGTGCCAGCAGTCAATATAGCGGGGGCCACAATGAGCAGTTCTTC.

The chain joins TRBV30 to TRBJ1-1, with a tentative D call TRBD1 (6 bases). V lost 3 bases and J 0 bases, leaving 17 bases between the germline ends. CDR3 length: 16 amino acids. Germline CDR1 reads GTSNPN; CDR2 reads SVGIG (reference sequence). CDR3 sequence: CAWRARGGVVNTEAFF. CDR3 nucleotides: TGTGCCTGGAGGGCGAGGGGGGGCGTTGTGAACACTGAAGCTTTCTTT.

This clone was observed a handful of times. The V and J genes are TRBV10-3 and TRBJ2-7; D is uncertain. Trimming pared 11 bases from V and 2 bases from J, leaving 10 bases between. The CDR3 spans 11 residues. Per the germline V gene, CDR1 is ENHRY and CDR2 is SYGVKD. CDR3 sequence reads: CAVAQAYEQYF. The CDR3 bases are TGTGCCGTGGCCCAGGCCTACGAGCAGTACTTC.

The V and J genes are TRBV25-1 and TRBJ2-3, with D perhaps matching TRBD2 (5 bases). Per germline, CDR1 MGHDK and CDR2 SYGVNS. The CDR3 is 13 residues long. Trimming cost V 6 bases and J 9 bases, with 16 bases left between them. The CDR3 region has the DNA TGTGCCAGCAGAACCCGGGAATGGTCCACGCAGTATTTT. Its protein is CASRTREWSTQYF.

The chain is built from TRBV2 and TRBJ2-2; D uncertain. V was pared by 4 bases and J by 0 bases, with 12 bases between. The germline CDR1 and CDR2 sequences are SNHLY and FYNNEI. The length of the CDR3 is 16 residues. In DNA form, the CDR3 reads TGTGCCAGCAGTGGTGGGTCAACTACGAACACCGGGGAGCTGTTTTTT. This translates into CASSGGSTTNTGELFF.

The chain links TRBV29-1 to TRBJ2-3; 9 bases are shared with TRBD2. Germline CDR1 SQVTM, CDR2 ANQGSEA. Losses at the gene ends were 1 base for V and 11 bases for J; bases not matched to a gene: 4. The CDR3 runs to 12 residues. The CDR3 region is CSVEGPSGEQYF. CDR3 DNA: TGCAGCGTTGAAGGCCCTAGCGGGGAGCAGTATTTT.

This chain joins TRBV11-2 and TRBJ1-3; unclear D gene. This CDR3 has 11 amino acids. Per germline, CDR1 SGHAT and CDR2 FQNNGV. V was clipped by 6 bases and J by 6 bases, with 6 bases between them. CDR3 sequence (DNA): TGTGCCAGCAGGGAGATAAACACCATATATTTT. Encoded protein: CASREINTIYF.

This clone was picked up a small number of times. The chain joins TRBV6-6 to TRBJ1-5; no definite D call. The length of the CDR3 is 12 residues. Germline values: CDR1 MNHNY, CDR2 SVGAGI (reference sequence). V was pared by 2 bases and J by 6 bases, with 5 bases between. Written as DNA, the CDR3 is TGTGCCAGCAGTTACCACGGTCAGCCCCAGCATTTT. Translation: CASSYHGQPQHF.

This clone occurred a few times. The chain joins TRBV18 to TRBJ2-1; 8 positions match TRBD1. The CDR3 length is 14 residues. V shed 0 bases, J shed 12 bases, and the junction held 7 bases outside the gene matches. Germline V gene data show CDR1 as KGHSH and CDR2 as LQKENI. The CDR3 is CASSPPDRGLGQFF. CDR3 DNA sequence: TGTGCCAGCTCACCACCAGACAGGGGATTAGGGCAGTTCTTC.

The chain combines TRBV7-2 with TRBJ2-1; the match to TRBD1 covers 9 bases. V lost 5 bases and J lost 5; bases outside the gene matches: 19. Germline V gene lookup returns CDR1 SGHTA and CDR2 FQGNSA. The CDR3 contains 19 residues. CDR3 DNA sequence: TGTGCCAGCAGCCTCCGGGACAGGGTACAAGGCCTACTACACAATGAGCAGTTCTTC. Residues: CASSLRDRVQGLLHNEQFF.

V usage is TRBV30 and J usage is TRBJ2-7; D perhaps matches TRBD2 (5 bases). This CDR3 has 12 residues. The V gene's germline CDR1 is GTSNPN and CDR2 SVGIG (reference sequence). Deletions cut 3 bases from V and 12 bases from J, with 18 bases between. CDR3 DNA: TGTGCCTGGAGGGAGGCCCAACCCCCCCCGTACTTC. Translating it yields CAWREAQPPPYF.

The chain carries TRBV13 and TRBJ2-3; TRBD2 matches at 9 bases. The CDR3 contains 18 residues. The germline gives CDR1 PRHDT, CDR2 FYEKMQ (reference sequence). The junction had 16 bases not matched to a gene; V was cut back by 5 bases and J by 4 bases. The DNA of the CDR3 is TGTGCCAGCAGCCCCCGGGGAGTAGCGGGAGAGGTAGCAGATACGCAGTATTTT. As protein: CASSPRGVAGEVADTQYF.

This chain links TRBV28 with TRBJ1-5; D is ambiguous. CDR1 and CDR2 (germline): MDHEN, SYDVKM. The CDR3 contains 12 residues. Trimming removed 8 bases from V and 0 bases from J, with 5 bases in between. The chain's CDR3 is CASEFSNQPQHF. The CDR3 DNA sequence: TGTGCCAGCGAGTTTAGCAATCAGCCCCAGCATTTT.

The chain uses TRBV11-2 and TRBJ1-1; the D is unclear. The germline gives CDR1 SGHAT, CDR2 FQNNGV. Trimming removed 4 bases from V and 4 bases from J, with 7 bases in between. The CDR3 runs 12 residues. The CDR3 region is CASSWSGTEAFF. The CDR3 DNA reads as TGTGCCAGCAGCTGGAGTGGCACTGAAGCTTTCTTT. The full variable domain, rest sourced from reference TRBV11-2 and TRBJ1-1, is EAGVAQSPRYKIIEKRQSVAFWCNPISGHATLYWYQQILGQGPKLLIQFQNNGVVDDSQLPKDRFSAERLKGVDSTLKIQPAKLEDSAVYLCASSWSGTEAFFGQGTRLTVV.

This clone was detected only once. The chain employs TRBV4-1 and TRBJ2-7; 12 bases match TRBD2. V lost 6 bases, J lost 4 bases, and 4 bases stayed unmatched. Looked up from germline, CDR1 is MGHRA and CDR2 is YSYEKL. The CDR3 sequence is 14 residues long. The CDR3 DNA sequence: TGCGCCAGCAGGAGGACTAGCGGGGTGTACGAGCAGTACTTC. It specifies CASRRTSGVYEQYF.